The T cell receptor (beta chain) described here comes from a study of blood T cell repertoires in COVID-19. As for the study in general: Donors in the United States, Italy and Spain gave samples during acute or convalescent COVID-19. T cells, B-cell-depleted T cells, or PBMCs supplied cDNA or gDNA.

Original methodology: Amplification from reference gene primers served as the basis for estimated nucleated cell counts. Using immunoSEQ multiplex PCR, the repertoire was profiled, and TCRdb retains in-frame clones only, with some absent. V and J calls and clone size are those listed in that table; D and trimming were worked out from the DNA. The sample lists some 97,000 clones; roughly 87% were seen once. This CDR3 region has 13 residues. The source is a woman aged 60-75 years with acute or convalescent COVID-19. J is TRBJ2-7 and V is TRBV21-1; no check of the table's D call, TRBD1, against the DNA was made. TRBV21-1 is a pseudogene segment. Sequencing input: peripheral blood. The CDR3 DNA is TGTGCCAGCAGCAAAGAAGGACAGGGCGAGCAGTACGTC. Protein sequence: CASSKEGQGEQYV.